These 29 T cell receptor beta chains were all obtained from the same sample, sequenced in a study of blood T cells in healthy people across ages. The use of a sample-barcoded 5' primer and a J-beta primer mix characterized a second PCR of about 7 to 12 cycles. From the 5' RACE reads, TCRdb called clonotypes with MiXCR, one entry per CDR3 protein. The profile shows fewer than 1.5 million distinct CDR3 sequences, around two fifths of them singletons. The sample taken for sequencing was blood. These TCRs come from a woman between 18 and 29 years old in good health.

The J gene is TRBJ2-7, the V gene TRBV12-3 or TRBV12-4, with D perhaps matching TRBD1 (5 bases). Trimming pared 5 bases from V and 7 bases from J, leaving 21 bases between. The CDR3 is 15 residues long. The CDR3 DNA reads TGTGCCAGCAGTCCTGACAGTACCAAGGTCAATGAGCAGTACTTC. Its translation is CASSPDSTKVNEQYF.

Details on this clonotype: Germline is not matched at one junction end, which may reflect a read error. The chain couples TRBV20-1 to TRBJ2-7; D is ambiguous. Germline CDR1 and CDR2: DFQATT and SNEGSKA (reference sequence). The CDR3 consists of 11 residues. The CDR3 DNA sequence: TGCAGTGCTAGAGAACAGACCGAGCAGTGCTTC. It is translated as CSAREQTEQCF.

Only a few counts were recorded for this clonotype. A read error may be the cause here, since a much bigger clone is one base away. The rearrangement joins TRBV3-1 to TRBJ2-1, with D tentatively TRBD1 (6 bases). The CDR3 spans 16 residues. The V gene's germline CDR1 is LGHDT and CDR2 YNNKEL (reference sequence). V was cut by 0 bases and J by 0 bases, with 9 bases left in between. CDR3 region: CASSQDQGSSYNEQFF. CDR3 DNA: TGTGCCAGCAGCCAAGATCAGGGGAGCTCCTACAATGAGCAGTTCTTC.

The sample holds one count of this clonotype. The rearrangement uses TRBV5-1 and TRBJ2-1, with TRBD2 identical over 11 bases. The CDR3 is 14 residues long. The trim removed 4 bases at V and 10 bases at J, leaving 7 bases unmatched. Germline V gene lookup returns CDR1 SGHRS and CDR2 YFSETQ. CDR3 region: CASSGGLAVDEQFF. CDR3 in DNA: TGCGCCAGCAGCGGGGGACTAGCGGTCGACGAGCAGTTCTTC.

This clonotype was seen only a few times. This rearrangement joins TRBV20-1 to TRBJ2-4; TRBD2 agrees at 14 bases. The germline gives CDR1 DFQATT, CDR2 SNEGSKA (reference sequence). This CDR3 is 14 amino acids long. Trimming removed 4 bases from V and 13 bases from J; junction bases left unmatched: 9. Here the CDR3 DNA reads TGCAGTGCTACGGGGACTAGCGGGAGTAATGAGCAGTACTTC. Translating gives CSATGTSGSNEQYF.

This clonotype was seen once. The chain uses TRBV5-6 and TRBJ2-1; 7 bases agree with TRBD1. Germline V lookup: CDR1 SGHDT, CDR2 YYEEEE. After removal of 4 bases from V and 8 bases from J, the junction contained 27 bases not matched to a gene. CDR3 length: 20 amino acids. The CDR3 DNA reads as TGTGCCAGCAGCCGGGGACAGTATTTGGTTTTCGGGGTTATATCGCATGAGCAGTTCTTC. Translating gives CASSRGQYLVFGVISHEQFF.

CDR3 in DNA: TGTGCCAGCAGCTTATCAGGGAGGGATACTGAAGCTTTCTTT. Translated: CASSLSGRDTEAFF. This chain joins TRBV7-9 and TRBJ1-1; weak D call: TRBD1 (5 bases). Trimming took 2 bases from V and 5 from J, leaving 12 bases between them. This CDR3 spans 14 amino acids. Germline CDR1 reads SEHNR; CDR2 reads FQNEAQ (reference sequence). Full variable domain (outside the CDR3, taken from reference TRBV7-9 and TRBJ1-1): DTGVSQNPRHKITKRGQNVTFRCDPISEHNRLYWYRQTLGQGPEFLTYFQNEAQLEKSRLLSDRFSAERPKGSFSTLEIQRTEQGDSAMYLCASSLSGRDTEAFFGQGTRLTVV.

This chain connects TRBV6-1 to TRBJ1-2; 8 bases fit TRBD1. CDR1 is MNHNS and CDR2 is SASEGT in the germline V gene. CDR3 size: 11 residues. Trimming at V came to 11 bases and at J to 8 bases, leaving 7 bases not matched to a gene. The DNA of the CDR3 is TGTGCCGGGACAGGAGCGGTGGGCTACACCTTC. Its protein is CAGTGAVGYTF.

The V and J genes are TRBV5-1 and TRBJ2-3, with 12 nucleotides matching TRBD2. J was trimmed by 4 bases and V by 5 bases; bases with no gene match: 8. The CDR3 length is 16 residues. Looked up from germline, CDR1 is SGHRS and CDR2 is YFSETQ. The chain's CDR3 is CASRSTSGSTPDTQYF. Here the CDR3 DNA reads TGCGCCAGCAGATCGACTAGCGGGAGTACCCCAGATACGCAGTATTTT.

This clonotype was counted only a few times. The chain joins TRBV28 to TRBJ2-7; D possibly matches TRBD1 or TRBD2 (5 bases each). V was shortened by 4 bases and J by 0 bases, with 16 bases between the two germline ends. Germline V gene sequence: CDR1 MDHEN, CDR2 SYDVKM. The CDR3 is made up of 16 amino acids. The CDR3, as DNA: TGTGCCAGCAGTTCAACGGGACGGAGGAGCTCCTACGAGCAGTACTTC. Protein: CASSSTGRRSSYEQYF.

The chain carries TRBV20-1 and TRBJ2-5, with 8 bases identical to TRBD2. J lost 0 bases, V lost 4 bases, and 7 bases had no gene match. This CDR3 has 15 residues. Germline lookup yields CDR1 DFQATT and CDR2 SNEGSKA (reference sequence). Here the CDR3 reads CSATPGTSNQETQYF. The CDR3 DNA reads as TGCAGTGCTACCCCAGGGACTAGTAACCAAGAGACCCAGTACTTC.

The rearrangement joins TRBV29-1 to TRBJ2-5; no firm D call. Germline values: CDR1 SQVTM, CDR2 ANQGSEA. The CDR3 covers 13 residues. The V end was cut by 3 bases, the J end by 3 bases, with 11 bases between. DNA of the CDR3: TGCAGCGTTGATATAGGATTCGAAGAGACCCAGTACTTC. Protein sequence: CSVDIGFEETQYF.

V and J are TRBV10-3 and TRBJ2-1; the match to TRBD2 covers 9 bases. The V gene's germline CDR1 is ENHRY and CDR2 SYGVKD. V shed 3 bases, J shed 8 bases, and the junction held 8 bases outside the gene matches. The CDR3 spans 15 residues. In nucleotides, the CDR3 is TGTGCCATCAGTGAAGGAGCGGGAGGAGGACATGAGCAGTTCTTC. It is translated as CAISEGAGGGHEQFF.

This sequence joins TRBV5-1 and TRBJ2-3; 10 bases align to TRBD2. J gave up 2 bases and V 2 bases, and 2 bases lay outside the gene matches. CDR3 length: 15 residues. Per germline, CDR1 SGHRS and CDR2 YFSETQ. The DNA of the CDR3 is TGCGCCAGCAGCTTTAGCGGGGGGATCACAGATACGCAGTATTTT. It specifies CASSFSGGITDTQYF.

Points on this clonotype: A read error may account for a junction end that differs from germline. The chain employs TRBV2 and TRBJ1-1, with D perhaps TRBD1 (6 bases). The CDR3 extends over 13 amino acids. Per germline, CDR1 SNHLY and CDR2 FYNNEI. This chain's CDR3 is CTSGRGSYTEAFF. Written as DNA, the CDR3 is TGTACCAGCGGCAGGGGAAGCTACACTGAAGCTTTCTTT.

This clonotype was found a few times. The V call is TRBV6-1, the J call TRBJ2-6; 10 bases line up with TRBD2. V lost 6 bases to trimming and J lost 0 bases; unmatched junction nucleotides: 14. The germline CDR1 and CDR2 sequences are MNHNS and SASEGT. The CDR3 loop spans 20 amino acids. CDR3 loop: CASSPLSGGLGRSGANVLTF. The DNA for the CDR3 is TGTGCCAGCAGCCCCCTTAGCGGGGGGCTAGGACGCTCTGGGGCCAACGTCCTGACTTTC.

This clonotype was counted between two and nine times. J is TRBJ2-7 and V is TRBV15; no definite D call. Per germline, CDR1 LNHNV and CDR2 YYDKDF (reference sequence). V lost 0 bases and J lost 1, with 4 bases in between. The CDR3 length is 13 residues. CDR3: CATSRDRSYEQYF. The CDR3 coding sequence is TGTGCCACCAGCAGAGATCGTTCCTACGAGCAGTACTTC. Variable domain in full (rest from reference TRBV15 and TRBJ2-7): DAMVIQNPRYQVTQFGKPVTLSCSQTLNHNVMYWYQQKSSQAPKLLFHYYDKDFNNEADTPDNFQSRRPNTSFCFLDIRSPGLGDTAMYLCATSRDRSYEQYFGPGTRLTVT.

This rearrangement joins TRBV6-6 to TRBJ2-3, with a tentative D call TRBD1 (5 bases). The CDR3 loop spans 14 amino acids. Germline-derived CDR1 and CDR2 are MNHNY and SVGAGI (reference sequence). V lost 2 bases to trimming and J lost 3 bases, with 9 bases between them. The CDR3 nucleotides are TGTGCCAGCAGTTACGCCAGGGATACAGATACGCAGTATTTT. Amino acid sequence: CASSYARDTDTQYF.

This chain uses TRBV20-1 with TRBJ2-5; 7 bases are a match to TRBD2. CDR1 and CDR2 (germline): DFQATT, SNEGSKA (reference sequence). J gave up 4 bases and V 6 bases, and 2 bases lay outside the gene matches. This CDR3 is 11 amino acids long. Here the CDR3 DNA reads TGCAGTGCGGGGGGGACAGAGACCCAGTACTTC. This gives the protein CSAGGTETQYF.

This clonotype was seen only once. The chain has TRBV6-5 and TRBJ2-7; possibly TRBD1 for D (6 bases). There are 15 residues in the CDR3. Trimming cost V 6 bases and J 0 bases, with 15 bases left between them. Germline loops: CDR1 MNHEY, CDR2 SVGAGI. CDR3 sequence (DNA): TGTGCCAGCAGGCTCACAGGGCCCCACTCCTACGAGCAGTACTTC. Translated, it gives CASRLTGPHSYEQYF.

The V call is TRBV7-9, the J call TRBJ2-1; D not certain. The J call may not be correct, given that the DNA end is closer to TRBJ2-7. The CDR3 extends over 15 amino acids. Germline-derived CDR1 and CDR2 are SEHNR and FQNEAQ (reference sequence). For the CDR3, the DNA is TGTGCCAGCAGCTCGGAAGTACGCTCCTACAATGAGCAGTACTTC. Translating gives CASSSEVRSYNEQYF.

The gene calls are TRBV5-1 and TRBJ2-1; maybe TRBD2 (5 bases). The V and J ends lost 0 bases and 7 bases respectively, with 11 bases between them. CDR3 length: 14 residues. Germline V gene lookup returns CDR1 SGHRS and CDR2 YFSETQ. The CDR3 DNA follows: TGCGCCAGCAGCTTGGCCGGGAACTGGAATGAGCAGTTCTTC. This gives the protein CASSLAGNWNEQFF.

This clonotype came up a few times. The CDR3 here is CTSSQDLAGGETQYF. As DNA, the CDR3 is TGCACCAGCAGCCAAGATCTGGCTGGCGGAGAGACCCAGTACTTC. This rearrangement joins TRBV1 to TRBJ2-5. TRBV1 is designated a pseudogene. This CDR3 spans 15 amino acids.

Of note for this clonotype: The junction departs from the called germline gene at one end, perhaps through a read error. V gene TRBV5-1 combines with J gene TRBJ2-3; TRBD1 matches 9 bases. The CDR3 consists of 16 residues. Germline V gene data show CDR1 as SGHRS and CDR2 as YFSETQ. The CDR3 is CVSSLGRDRAADTQYF. The CDR3, as DNA: TGCGTCAGCAGCTTGGGCCGGGACAGGGCGGCAGATACGCAGTATTTT.

The chain uses TRBV5-1 and TRBJ2-1, with D tentatively TRBD2 (5 bases). Germline V gives CDR1 SGHRS, CDR2 YFSETQ. V was trimmed by 2 bases and J by 5 bases, leaving 11 bases between them. The CDR3 runs to 14 residues. This chain's CDR3 is CASSFSGVHNEQFF. The CDR3 DNA is TGCGCCAGCAGCTTCTCCGGGGTCCACAATGAGCAGTTCTTC.

The rearrangement uses TRBV12-3 or TRBV12-4 and TRBJ2-1; a possible D gene is TRBD1 (5 bases). The DNA matches TRBJ2-7 better at its end, which makes the J call doubtful. CDR3 length equals 15 residues. The CDR3 region has the DNA TGTGCCAGCAGCCAGCAACAGGCCACCTACAATGAGCAGTACTTC. It codes for CASSQQQATYNEQYF.

The rearrangement joins TRBV5-1 to TRBJ2-4; 13 nucleotides align to TRBD2. J was trimmed by 8 bases and V by 0 bases; bases with no gene match: 8. This CDR3 comprises 17 residues. Germline V gene lookup returns CDR1 SGHRS and CDR2 YFSETQ. CDR3 protein: CASSLVGLAGAGDIQYF. Here the CDR3 DNA reads TGCGCCAGCAGCTTGGTTGGACTAGCGGGAGCAGGGGACATTCAGTACTTC.

V and J are TRBV6-6 and TRBJ2-1; tentative D call: TRBD2 (6 bases). Per the germline V gene, CDR1 is MNHNY and CDR2 is SVGAGI (reference sequence). Trimming took 0 bases from V and 0 from J, leaving 12 bases between them. This CDR3 spans 17 amino acids. The CDR3 spells CASSYSGDSSSYNEQFF. Written as DNA, the CDR3 is TGTGCCAGCAGTTACTCCGGGGACTCGAGCTCCTACAATGAGCAGTTCTTC.

With respect to this clonotype: Relative to the germline gene, one junction end is altered; a read error may explain this. V and J are TRBV7-9 and TRBJ2-2; D call uncertain. This CDR3 has 12 amino acids. The V gene's germline CDR1 is SEHNR and CDR2 FQNEAQ (reference sequence). The CDR3 DNA is TGTTCCAGCAGCTTCATCCCCGGGGAGCTGTTTTTT. It codes for CSSSFIPGELFF.